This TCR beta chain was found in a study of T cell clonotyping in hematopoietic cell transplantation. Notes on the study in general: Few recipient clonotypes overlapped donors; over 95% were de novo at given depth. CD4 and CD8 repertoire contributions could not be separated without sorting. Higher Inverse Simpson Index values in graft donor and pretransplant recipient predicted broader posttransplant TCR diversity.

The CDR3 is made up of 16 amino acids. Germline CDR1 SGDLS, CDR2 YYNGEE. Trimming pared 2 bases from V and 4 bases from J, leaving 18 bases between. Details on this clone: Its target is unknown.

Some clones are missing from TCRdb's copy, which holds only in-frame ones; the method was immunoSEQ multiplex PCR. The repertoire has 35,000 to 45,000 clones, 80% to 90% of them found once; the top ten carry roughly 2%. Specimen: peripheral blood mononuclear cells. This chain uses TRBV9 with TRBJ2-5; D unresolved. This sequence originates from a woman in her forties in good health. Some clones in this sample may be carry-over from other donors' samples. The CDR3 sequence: CASSVASLMSVETQYF. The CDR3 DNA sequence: TGTGCCAGCAGCGTCGCGAGCCTCATGTCCGTAGAGACCCAGTACTTC.